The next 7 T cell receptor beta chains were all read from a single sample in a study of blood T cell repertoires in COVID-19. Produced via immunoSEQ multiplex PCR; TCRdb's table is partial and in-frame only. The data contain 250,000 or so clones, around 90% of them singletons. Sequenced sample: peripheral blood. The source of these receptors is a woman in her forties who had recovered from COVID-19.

CDR3 amino acids: CASSFTGTGGPSNEKLFF. For the CDR3, the DNA is TGCGCCAGCAGCTTTACCGGGACAGGCGGGCCATCTAATGAAAAACTGTTTTTT. J is TRBJ1-4 and V is TRBV5-1; TRBD1 agrees at 8 bases. This CDR3 has 18 residues. The V gene's germline CDR1 is SGHRS and CDR2 YFSETQ. The V gene end was trimmed by 2 bases and the J gene end by 3 bases; junction bases not matched to a gene: 12.

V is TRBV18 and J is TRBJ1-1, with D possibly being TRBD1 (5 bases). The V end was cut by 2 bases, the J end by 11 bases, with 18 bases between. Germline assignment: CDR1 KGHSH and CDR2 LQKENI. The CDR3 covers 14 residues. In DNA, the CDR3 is TGTGCCAGCTCACCAGGGGAGCTCCACCGGGGGGCTTTCTTT. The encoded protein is CASSPGELHRGAFF. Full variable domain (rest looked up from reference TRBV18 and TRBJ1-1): NAGVMQNPRHLVRRRGQEARLRCSPMKGHSHVYWYRQLPEEGLKFMVYLQKENIIDESGMPKERFSAEFPKEGPSILRIQQVVRGDSAAYFCASSPGELHRGAFFGQGTRLTVV.

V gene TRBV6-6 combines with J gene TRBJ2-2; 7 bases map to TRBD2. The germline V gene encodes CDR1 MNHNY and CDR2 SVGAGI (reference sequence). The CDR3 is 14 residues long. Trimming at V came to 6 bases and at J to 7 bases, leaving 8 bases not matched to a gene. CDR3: CASRWGGGDGELFF. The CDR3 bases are TGTGCCAGCAGGTGGGGGGGTGGTGACGGGGAGCTGTTTTTT.

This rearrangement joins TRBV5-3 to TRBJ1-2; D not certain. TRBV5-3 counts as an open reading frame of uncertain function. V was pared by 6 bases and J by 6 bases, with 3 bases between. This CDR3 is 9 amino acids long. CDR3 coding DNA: TGTGCCAGAATAAATGGCTACACCTTC. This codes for CARINGYTF.

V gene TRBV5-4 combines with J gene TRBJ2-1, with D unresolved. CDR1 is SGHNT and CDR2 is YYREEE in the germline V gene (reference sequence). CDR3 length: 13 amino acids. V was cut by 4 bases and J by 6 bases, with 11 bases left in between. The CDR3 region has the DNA TGTGCCAGCAGCCTGAGTAATGGCAATGAGCAGTTCTTC. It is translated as CASSLSNGNEQFF.

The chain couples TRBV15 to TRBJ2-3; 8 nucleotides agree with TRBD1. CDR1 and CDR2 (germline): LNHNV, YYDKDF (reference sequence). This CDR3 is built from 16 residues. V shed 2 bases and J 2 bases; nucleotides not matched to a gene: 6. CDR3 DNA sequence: TGTGCCACCAGCAGACTCGGACAGGGACCCACAGATACGCAGTATTTT. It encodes CATSRLGQGPTDTQYF.

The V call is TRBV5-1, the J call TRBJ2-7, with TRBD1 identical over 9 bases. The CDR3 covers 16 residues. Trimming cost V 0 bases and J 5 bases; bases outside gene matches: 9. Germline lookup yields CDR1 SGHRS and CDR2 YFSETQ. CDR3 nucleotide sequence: TGCGCCAGCAGCTTGGGCGGGACAGGGAACCTAAACGAGCAGTACTTC. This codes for CASSLGGTGNLNEQYF.